The 8 T cell receptor beta chains reported below all come from one sample, sequenced in a study of cytomegalovirus exposure and HLA in healthy donors. Primers: 60 Vbeta forward and 13 Jbeta reverse. Sequencing used immunoSEQ multiplex PCR; TCRdb keeps in-frame clones, though not all of them. This table holds some 160,000 clones, roughly 77% found once. The sequencing sample was made of PBMCs. These TCRs come from a man over 45 in good health and CMV-seropositive.

As concerns this clone: This sample also contains other DNA sequences that code for the same CDR3. V is TRBV5-1 and J is TRBJ2-3, with D perhaps TRBD1 (5 bases). There are 16 residues in the CDR3. The germline CDR1 and CDR2 sequences are SGHRS and YFSETQ. V gave up 0 bases and J gave up 6 bases, with 17 bases separating them. CDR3 residues: CASSLDGAGWADTQYF. CDR3 nucleotide sequence: TGCGCCAGCAGCTTGGATGGCGCAGGGTGGGCGGATACGCAGTATTTT.

This chain links TRBV5-1 with TRBJ2-2, with 13 bases matching TRBD2. This CDR3 contains 22 residues. Germline V gene sequence: CDR1 SGHRS, CDR2 YFSETQ. With V trimmed by 3 bases and J by 0 bases, 17 bases remained unmatched. The CDR3 loop is CASSSQLTSGGLLSPNTGELFF. CDR3 nucleotides: TGCGCCAGCAGCTCGCAACTGACTAGCGGGGGGCTCCTATCTCCGAACACCGGGGAGCTGTTTTTT.

This clone turned up a few times. This chain connects TRBV7-8 to TRBJ1-1, with D possibly being TRBD1 (6 bases). CDR1 SGHVS and CDR2 FQNEAQ come from the germline V gene. The V end was cut by 5 bases, the J end by 1 base, with 11 bases between. This CDR3 contains 14 residues. CDR3: CASSLGQKNTEAFF. The CDR3 bases are TGTGCCAGCAGCCTGGGACAAAAGAACACTGAAGCTTTCTTT. Based on the CDR3 plus reference TRBV7-8 and TRBJ1-1, the full variable domain is GAGVSQSPRYKVAKRGQDVALRCDPISGHVSLFWYQQALGQGPEFLTYFQNEAQLDKSGLPSDRFFAERPEGSVSTLKIQRTQQEDSAVYLCASSLGQKNTEAFFGQGTRLTVV.

The V call is TRBV4-1, the J call TRBJ1-5; 8 bases align to TRBD1. This CDR3 spans 15 amino acids. Germline loops: CDR1 MGHRA, CDR2 YSYEKL. The J segment lost 2 bases and the V segment lost 1 base, leaving 1 base of the junction unmatched. The CDR3 protein is CASSQGGQGNQPQHF. In DNA, the CDR3 is TGCGCCAGCAGCCAAGGGGGACAGGGCAATCAGCCCCAGCATTTT.

The rearrangement uses TRBV4-3 and TRBJ2-7; the match to TRBD2 covers 9 bases. Germline V gene data show CDR1 as LGHNA and CDR2 as YSLEER. V lost 4 bases to trimming and J lost 2 bases; unmatched junction nucleotides: 6. CDR3 length: 15 amino acids. The CDR3 sequence: CASSLGTSRAYEQYF. The CDR3 bases are TGCGCCAGCAGCCTCGGGACTAGCAGAGCCTACGAGCAGTACTTC.

V gene TRBV7-2 combines with J gene TRBJ2-7, with TRBD1 matching over 8 bases. V gave up 0 bases and J gave up 3 bases; unmatched junction bases: 7. The CDR3 spans 16 residues. CDR1 is SGHTA and CDR2 is FQGNSA in the germline V gene. This chain's CDR3 is CASSLALGTGYYEQYF. CDR3 bases: TGTGCCAGCAGCTTAGCGCTCGGGACAGGATACTACGAGCAGTACTTC.

This clone was observed a few times. The rearrangement links TRBV28 to TRBJ2-2; D is uncertain. This CDR3 has 16 residues. Trimming stripped 5 bases from V and 6 bases from J, with 19 bases between. Germline values: CDR1 MDHEN, CDR2 SYDVKM. The CDR3 here is CASSPISNSYAGELFF. The CDR3, as DNA: TGTGCCAGCAGTCCTATTTCCAACTCATATGCCGGGGAGCTGTTTTTT.

The V and J genes are TRBV5-6 and TRBJ2-1; the match to TRBD2 covers 8 bases. Germline CDR1 reads SGHDT; CDR2 reads YYEEEE. The CDR3 is made up of 16 amino acids. Germline trimming cut 3 bases from V and 4 bases from J; bases unmatched to any gene: 9. The CDR3 region is CASSSPTSGYYNEQFF. The CDR3 nucleotides read TGTGCCAGCAGCTCGCCAACTAGCGGATATTACAATGAGCAGTTCTTC.